This TCR beta chain originates from a study of blood T cells in healthy people across ages. A few counts support this clonotype. PCR was performed a second time for about 7 to 12 cycles using a sample-barcoded 5' primer and a J-beta primer mix. One entry per CDR3 protein results from TCRdb running MiXCR on the 5' RACE reads. The sample comprises 1 million or so distinct CDR3 sequences, less than 25% of which are singletons, and around 0.75% rests with the top ten. The CDR3 has 13 amino acids. Germline V lookup: CDR1 DFQATT, CDR2 SNEGSKA (reference sequence). V lost 1 base and J lost 5; bases outside the gene matches: 2. The same data also went into a second study, on T cells of mothers and their children. That report notes: Sequencing got over 8 million TCR beta CDR3 reads from each mother and approximately 3 million from each child. Thymic selection molds TCR recombination products alike in related and unrelated pairs.

The rearrangement joins TRBV20-1 to TRBJ2-5, with TRBD2 matching 9 bases. Sequencing input: blood. This clonotype originated in a girl aged 2-10 years in good health. This chain's CDR3 is CSARGRGGETQYF. In DNA, the CDR3 is TGCAGTGCTAGAGGGCGGGGGGGCGAGACCCAGTACTTC.